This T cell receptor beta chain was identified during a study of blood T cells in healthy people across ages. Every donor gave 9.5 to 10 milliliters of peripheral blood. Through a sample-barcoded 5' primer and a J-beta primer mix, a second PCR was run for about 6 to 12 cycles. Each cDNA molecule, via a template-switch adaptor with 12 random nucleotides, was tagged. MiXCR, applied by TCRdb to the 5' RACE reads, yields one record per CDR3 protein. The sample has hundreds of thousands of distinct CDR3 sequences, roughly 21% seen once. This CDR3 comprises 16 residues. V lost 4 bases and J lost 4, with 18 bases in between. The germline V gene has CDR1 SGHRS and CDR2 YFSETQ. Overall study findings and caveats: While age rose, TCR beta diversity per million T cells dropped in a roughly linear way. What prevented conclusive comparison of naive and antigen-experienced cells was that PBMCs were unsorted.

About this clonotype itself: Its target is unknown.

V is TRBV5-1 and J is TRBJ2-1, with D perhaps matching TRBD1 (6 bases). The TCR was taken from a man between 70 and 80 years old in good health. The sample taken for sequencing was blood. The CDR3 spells CASSGGPSGGYNEQFF. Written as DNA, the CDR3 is TGCGCCAGCAGCGGGGGCCCGAGCGGAGGATACAATGAGCAGTTCTTC.